Listed here are 30 T cell receptor beta chains from one sample, sequenced in a study of blood T cell repertoires in COVID-19. This table comes from immunoSEQ multiplex PCR, and its TCRdb copy is limited to in-frame clones, with some not included. Here the sample spans over 200,000 clones, 86% being singletons. Sequenced input: peripheral blood. Receptor source: a man aged 40-49 years who had recovered from COVID-19.

V is TRBV5-8 and J is TRBJ2-7; no clear D. The germline gives CDR1 SGHTS, CDR2 YDEGEE. The CDR3 loop spans 15 amino acids. Trimming pared 0 bases from V and 2 bases from J, leaving 12 bases between. In DNA, the CDR3 is TGTGCCAGCAGCTTGGCGGGTTCCGCAGCCTACGAGCAGTACTTC. This sequence encodes CASSLAGSAAYEQYF.

This rearrangement joins TRBV10-3 to TRBJ1-1, with TRBD1 matching 7 bases. The V gene's germline CDR1 is ENHRY and CDR2 SYGVKD. The CDR3 contains 18 residues. Losses at the gene ends were 2 bases for V and 7 bases for J; bases not matched to a gene: 19. CDR3 coding DNA: TGTGCCATCAGTGAGACCCCACATCCCCGACAGGGAGGAAATGAAGCTTTCTTT. Protein: CAISETPHPRQGGNEAFF.

The gene calls are TRBV5-1 and TRBJ1-6; 8 bases align to TRBD1. CDR1 and CDR2 (germline): SGHRS, YFSETQ. Losses at the gene ends were 2 bases for V and 10 bases for J; bases not matched to a gene: 2. The CDR3 covers 13 residues. The CDR3 sequence: CASSFGTGSPLHF. The CDR3 nucleotides are TGCGCCAGCAGCTTCGGGACAGGCTCACCCCTCCACTTT.

V and J are TRBV7-2 and TRBJ1-4, with TRBD1 as a possible D gene (6 bases). The CDR3 runs to 18 residues. The ends were cut back, 0 bases at V and 0 bases at J, with 14 bases in the middle. The germline V gene has CDR1 SGHTA and CDR2 FQGNSA. As DNA, the CDR3 is TGTGCCAGCAGCTTAGCCGGAAGGACAGTTGCAACTAATGAAAAACTGTTTTTT. Residues: CASSLAGRTVATNEKLFF.

The CDR3 coding sequence is TGTGCCAGCAGCTTAATATCGAGTGAGCAGTTCTTC. Amino acids: CASSLISSEQFF. The chain combines TRBV7-3 with TRBJ2-1, with unresolved D. CDR1 and CDR2 (germline): SGHTA, FQGTGA. This CDR3 has 12 amino acids. Between the trimmed V and J ends, which lost 1 base and 9 bases, there was a span of 7 bases.

In this sample, this clone turned up a few times. V gene TRBV7-8 combines with J gene TRBJ1-1; D unclear. The CDR3 has 14 residues. V lost 6 bases and J 5 bases, leaving 16 bases between the germline ends. Looked up from germline, CDR1 is SGHVS and CDR2 is FQNEAQ. The CDR3 protein is CASSNLVRETEAFF. The CDR3 DNA reads TGTGCCAGCAGTAACCTGGTGCGGGAGACTGAAGCTTTCTTT.

The chain couples TRBV19 to TRBJ2-3; TRBD2 matches 14 bases. This CDR3 spans 18 amino acids. Germline values: CDR1 LNHDA, CDR2 SQIVND (reference sequence). V lost 6 bases and J lost 2; bases outside the gene matches: 10. CDR3 residues: CASSLGLAGGRFTDTQYF. The DNA of the CDR3 is TGTGCCAGTAGCCTCGGACTAGCGGGGGGCCGGTTCACAGATACGCAGTATTTT.

The genes are TRBV5-8 and TRBJ2-5; 11 bases match TRBD2. V lost 4 bases to trimming and J lost 1 base; unmatched junction nucleotides: 6. Germline V lookup: CDR1 SGHTS, CDR2 YDEGEE. The CDR3 runs to 16 residues. The CDR3 sequence: CASSTGLAGAQETQYF. The CDR3, as DNA: TGTGCCAGCAGCACCGGACTAGCGGGTGCCCAAGAGACCCAGTACTTC.

This rearrangement joins TRBV6-6 to TRBJ2-7; D is perhaps TRBD1 (6 bases). This CDR3 has 13 residues. Germline CDR1 MNHNY, CDR2 SVGAGI (reference sequence). V shed 0 bases and J shed 5 bases, with 8 bases lying between them. The CDR3 nucleotides are TGTGCCAGCAGTTACTCGGCAGGGGACGAGCAGTACTTC. As protein: CASSYSAGDEQYF.

CDR3 amino acids: CASRGSGGSYNEQFF. CDR3 nucleotide sequence: TGTGCCAGCAGGGGTAGCGGGGGGTCCTACAATGAGCAGTTCTTC. This rearrangement joins TRBV27 to TRBJ2-1; 10 bases agree with TRBD2. CDR1 MNHEY and CDR2 SMNVEV come from the germline V gene (reference sequence). The CDR3 sequence is 15 residues long. The V gene end was trimmed by 6 bases and the J gene end by 1 base; junction bases not matched to a gene: 3.

This rearrangement joins TRBV13 to TRBJ2-1; D is uncertain. Trimming removed 5 bases at V and 5 bases at J, with 19 bases between. CDR3 length: 16 amino acids. Germline CDR1 and CDR2: PRHDT and FYEKMQ (reference sequence). The CDR3: CASSTPRMGQNNEQFF. The DNA for the CDR3 is TGTGCCAGCAGCACACCCCGGATGGGCCAAAACAATGAGCAGTTCTTC.

The CDR3 DNA is TGTGCCAGCAGCCCGCGACGACTAGGAGGCTACAATGAGCAGTTCTTC. Translation: CASSPRRLGGYNEQFF. V is TRBV7-8 and J is TRBJ2-1; a weak D match, TRBD2 (6 bases). The CDR3 has 16 amino acids. The V gene's germline CDR1 is SGHVS and CDR2 FQNEAQ. Trimming shortened V by 5 bases and J by 3 bases, and 17 bases separated the two germline ends. The full variable domain, in which reference TRBV7-8 and TRBJ2-1 provide the parts outside the CDR3, is GAGVSQSPRYKVAKRGQDVALRCDPISGHVSLFWYQQALGQGPEFLTYFQNEAQLDKSGLPSDRFFAERPEGSVSTLKIQRTQQEDSAVYLCASSPRRLGGYNEQFFGPGTRLTVL.

The chain employs TRBV18 and TRBJ2-7; D is possibly TRBD1 (5 bases). V gave up 5 bases and J gave up 5 bases, with 16 bases separating them. The length of the CDR3 is 14 residues. Looked up from germline, CDR1 is KGHSH and CDR2 is LQKENI. CDR3 in amino acids: CASSATGSRDEQYF. In nucleotides, the CDR3 is TGTGCCAGCTCAGCTACAGGATCCCGTGACGAGCAGTACTTC.

This clone was detected a few times. This sample includes further DNA sequences coding for the same CDR3. The CDR3 nucleotides are TGTGCCAGCTCACCAGGGGGGAGCAATCAGCCCCAGCATTTT. Its translation: CASSPGGSNQPQHF. The genes are TRBV18 and TRBJ1-5, with D possibly being TRBD1 (5 bases). This CDR3 has 14 amino acids. Germline values: CDR1 KGHSH, CDR2 LQKENI. V lost 2 bases and J lost 1, with 6 bases in between.

The chain joins TRBV19 to TRBJ2-2, with D maybe TRBD1 (6 bases). The ends were cut back, 6 bases at V and 4 bases at J, with 18 bases in the middle. Germline values: CDR1 LNHDA, CDR2 SQIVND (reference sequence). This CDR3 has 16 residues. The CDR3 DNA follows: TGTGCCAGTAGATCCCACAGGGTCGTGGGCACCGGGGAGCTGTTTTTT. It translates to CASRSHRVVGTGELFF. Using reference TRBV19 and TRBJ2-2 for the parts outside the CDR3, the full variable domain is DGGITQSPKYLFRKEGQNVTLSCEQNLNHDAMYWYRQDPGQGLRLIYYSQIVNDFQKGDIAEGYSVSREKKESFPLTVTSAQKNPTAFYLCASRSHRVVGTGELFFGEGSRLTVL.

The chain links TRBV12-3 or TRBV12-4 to TRBJ1-1; D not certain. V lost 6 bases to trimming and J lost 6 bases, with 8 bases between them. The CDR3 totals 11 residues. CDR3 in DNA: TGTGCCAGCAGCTGGGGAGCTGAAGCTTTCTTT. Protein sequence: CASSWGAEAFF.

This rearrangement joins TRBV9 to TRBJ2-7; 10 positions match TRBD1. Per the germline V gene, CDR1 is SGDLS and CDR2 is YYNGEE. The CDR3 covers 15 residues. Losses at the gene ends were 0 bases for V and 9 bases for J; bases not matched to a gene: 9. In nucleotides, the CDR3 is TGTGCCAGCAGCGTAGGGTCCGACAGGGGGCACGCGCAGTACTTC. Translated: CASSVGSDRGHAQYF.

The rearrangement joins TRBV7-8 to TRBJ2-5, with 7 bases that match TRBD2. After removal of 5 bases from V and 5 bases from J, the junction contained 14 bases not matched to a gene. The germline V gene encodes CDR1 SGHVS and CDR2 FQNEAQ. CDR3 size: 16 residues. In DNA form, the CDR3 reads TGTGCCAGCAGCCACCGGGGCAGCGGGATGCGTGAGACCCAGTACTTC. Protein sequence: CASSHRGSGMRETQYF.

CDR3 nucleotides: TGTGCCAGCTCTCTCCCCGGGACACGTGAAAGGGAGCAGTTCTTC. The encoded protein is CASSLPGTREREQFF. This chain links TRBV5-8 with TRBJ2-1; D is perhaps TRBD1 (6 bases). V was trimmed by 7 bases and J by 10 bases, leaving 24 bases between them. In germline, CDR1 is SGHTS, CDR2 YDEGEE. This CDR3 is built from 15 residues.

This clone appeared once. The chain has TRBV6-2 or TRBV6-3 and TRBJ2-7, with TRBD2 matching over 8 bases. Germline values: CDR1 MNHEY, CDR2 SVGEGT. V trimming: 6 bases; J trimming: 6 bases; junction bases outside the gene matches: 16. The CDR3 is 16 amino acids. The CDR3 here is CASSSPSGGAYGEQYF. In nucleotides, the CDR3 is TGTGCCAGCAGCTCGCCCAGCGGGGGCGCTTATGGCGAGCAGTACTTC.

The chain is built from TRBV29-1 and TRBJ1-2; the D gene is possibly TRBD1 (6 bases). Germline V gene sequence: CDR1 SQVTM, CDR2 ANQGSEA. The CDR3 spans 12 residues. Between the trimmed V and J ends, which lost 6 bases and 7 bases, there was a span of 15 bases. This CDR3 is CSVDSLGPGYTF. The CDR3, as DNA: TGCAGCGTGGACAGTTTAGGTCCTGGCTACACCTTC.

This clone has only a few counts. CDR3 sequence reads: CAWSPASDTQYF. The CDR3 coding sequence is TGTGCCTGGAGTCCAGCGTCCGATACGCAGTATTTT. The rearrangement links TRBV30 to TRBJ2-3, with D unresolved. The CDR3 covers 12 residues. Trimming pared 2 bases from V and 6 bases from J, leaving 9 bases between. CDR1 is GTSNPN and CDR2 is SVGIG in the germline V gene (reference sequence).

V is TRBV25-1 and J is TRBJ2-7; no reliable D call. The CDR3 length is 12 residues. CDR1 and CDR2 (germline): MGHDK, SYGVNS. Between the trimmed V and J ends, which lost 5 bases and 2 bases, there was a span of 7 bases. The CDR3 spells CASSSVAYEQYF. The CDR3 bases are TGTGCCAGCAGTAGCGTGGCCTACGAGCAGTACTTC.

The gene calls are TRBV6-6 and TRBJ1-3; D is perhaps TRBD1 (5 bases). The CDR3 is made up of 14 amino acids. V was pared by 10 bases and J by 1 base, with 14 bases between. The germline V gene has CDR1 MNHNY and CDR2 SVGAGI (reference sequence). The CDR3: CAINAGQSGNTIYF. For the CDR3, the DNA is TGTGCCATAAACGCGGGGCAGTCTGGAAACACCATATATTTT.

This clone was observed once. This chain links TRBV18 with TRBJ2-7; D is perhaps TRBD2 (6 bases). The V and J ends lost 3 bases and 0 bases respectively, with 6 bases between them. The CDR3 length is 13 residues. Germline-derived CDR1 and CDR2 are KGHSH and LQKENI. CDR3 sequence reads: CASSPTSSYEQYF. The CDR3 nucleotides read TGTGCCAGCTCACCGACTAGCTCCTACGAGCAGTACTTC.

The chain carries TRBV13 and TRBJ2-2; 10 nucleotides align to TRBD2. Trimming took 7 bases from V and 2 from J; bases not matched to a gene: 7. This CDR3 comprises 16 residues. CDR1 and CDR2 from the germline V gene are PRHDT and FYEKMQ (reference sequence). The CDR3 reads CASTTERGGNTGELFF. For the CDR3, the DNA is TGTGCCAGCACCACTGAGCGGGGGGGCAACACCGGGGAGCTGTTTTTT.

V and J are TRBV12-3 or TRBV12-4 and TRBJ2-2, with D possibly TRBD2 on 5 matching bases. V was pared by 5 bases and J by 5 bases, with 6 bases between. The CDR3 covers 12 residues. CDR3 sequence (DNA): TGTGCCAGCAGTCCGGGGACCGGGGAGCTGTTTTTT. Protein product: CASSPGTGELFF.

The DNA of the CDR3 is TGTGCCAGCAGATATACTAGCGGGGGGGCCCGAGATACGCAGTATTTT. Translating gives CASRYTSGGARDTQYF. The V call is TRBV5-6, the J call TRBJ2-3; 13 bases map to TRBD2. Germline V gene sequence: CDR1 SGHDT, CDR2 YYEEEE. The CDR3 sequence is 16 residues long. J gave up 5 bases and V 5 bases, and 8 bases lay outside the gene matches.

V usage is TRBV10-1 and J usage is TRBJ2-7; unclear D gene. The V end was cut by 0 bases, the J end by 9 bases, with 12 bases between. The CDR3 runs to 13 residues. The germline V gene encodes CDR1 WNHNN and CDR2 SYGVQD (reference sequence). CDR3 loop: CASSESGAPGQYF. CDR3 coding DNA: TGCGCCAGCAGTGAGTCCGGAGCCCCGGGGCAGTACTTC.

The gene calls are TRBV29-1 and TRBJ1-1, with TRBD1 as a possible D gene (5 bases). There are 14 residues in the CDR3. The ends were cut back, 6 bases at V and 4 bases at J, with 18 bases in the middle. Germline assignment: CDR1 SQVTM and CDR2 ANQGSEA. CDR3 protein: CSVRRGADRTEAFF. The CDR3 region has the DNA TGCAGCGTCCGTCGCGGGGCAGATCGCACTGAAGCTTTCTTT.